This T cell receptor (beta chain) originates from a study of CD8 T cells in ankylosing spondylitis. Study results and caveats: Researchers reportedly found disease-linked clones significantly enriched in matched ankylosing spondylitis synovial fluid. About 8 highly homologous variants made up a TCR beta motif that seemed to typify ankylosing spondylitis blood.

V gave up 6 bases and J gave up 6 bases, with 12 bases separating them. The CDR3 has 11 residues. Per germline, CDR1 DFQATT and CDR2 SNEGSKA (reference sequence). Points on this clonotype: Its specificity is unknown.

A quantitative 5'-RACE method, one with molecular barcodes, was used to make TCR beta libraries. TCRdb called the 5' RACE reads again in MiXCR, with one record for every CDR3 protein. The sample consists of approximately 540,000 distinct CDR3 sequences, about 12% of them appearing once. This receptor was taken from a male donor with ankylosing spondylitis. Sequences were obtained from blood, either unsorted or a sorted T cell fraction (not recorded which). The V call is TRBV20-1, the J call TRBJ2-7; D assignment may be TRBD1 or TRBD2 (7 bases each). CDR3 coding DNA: TGCAGTGCCCAGGGGGAGGGCGAGCAGTACTTC. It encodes CSAQGEGEQYF.